Listed below are T cell receptor beta chains from one sample, sequenced in a study of human T cells and chemical hapten exposure. In TCRdb, the RACE reads were re-called with MiXCR into one record per CDR3 protein. This sample has around 100,000 distinct CDR3 sequences; around 10% occur once, and the top ten carry around 3%. The material was whole blood, obtained in connection with sensitization to the hapten diphenylcyclopropenone (DPC). Source of these receptors: a woman aged 40-49 years with alopecia areata. Some clones in this sample may be carry-over from other donors' samples. CDR3s include the opening cysteine and the closing phenylalanine or tryptophan. A D gene is named only where the DNA matches it firmly. Where a row states a size, it is once, few, many or the class of an expanded clone; other rows omit it.

J gene	clone size	D gene	V gene	CDR3 protein	CDR3 DNA
TRBJ2-7	many	-	TRBV7-2	CASSLHGTYEQYF	TGTGCCAGCAGCTTACACGGCACCTACGAGCAGTACTTC
TRBJ1-1	many	TRBD1	TRBV7-3	CASSLTGGWGTEAFF	TGTGCCAGCAGCTTAACAGGGGGCTGGGGCACTGAAGCTTTCTTT
TRBJ2-2	many	-	TRBV7-9	CASSLGADTGELFF	TGTGCCAGCAGCTTGGGGGCCGACACCGGGGAGCTGTTTTTT
TRBJ2-2	few	-	TRBV12-3/TRBV12-4	CASSYGISTGELFF	TGTGCCAGCAGTTATGGGATAAGCACCGGGGAGCTGTTTTTT
TRBJ2-7	few	-	TRBV29-1	CRLQKPNEQYF	TGCAGGCTTCAAAAGCCTAACGAGCAGTACTTC
TRBJ1-1	few	-	TRBV28	CASSFRAGSWSEAFF	TGTGCCAGCAGTTTTAGGGCAGGGTCTTGGTCTGAAGCTTTCTTT
TRBJ1-5	few	-	TRBV4-1	CASSQLPGGVKSNQPQHF	TGCGCCAGCAGCCAACTTCCGGGGGGGGTGAAGAGCAATCAGCCCCAGCATTTT
TRBJ2-1	-	-	TRBV6-5	CASSYSISTRWESLNEQFF	TGTGCCAGCAGTTACTCGATCTCTACGAGGTGGGAGTCTCTCAATGAGCAGTTCTTC
TRBJ1-5	-	-	TRBV21-1	CASSKFEVGQGAHGNQPQHF	-
TRBJ1-4	many	TRBD1	TRBV7-9	CASRPRQGEEKLFF	TGTGCCAGCAGGCCCAGACAGGGGGAGGAAAAACTGTTTTTT
TRBJ2-1	many	TRBD1	TRBV27	CASSLRDRPSEQFF	TGTGCCAGCAGTCTCCGGGACAGGCCGAGTGAGCAGTTCTTC
TRBJ2-3	-	TRBD2	TRBV7-3	CASSPSSGGRDTQYF	TGTGCCAGCAGCCCCTCAAGCGGGGGGCGAGATACGCAGTATTTT
TRBJ1-2	-	-	TRBV28	CASSRQNYGYTF	TGTGCCAGCAGTCGGCAGAACTATGGCTACACCTTC
TRBJ2-5	few	-	TRBV6-6	CAGTSGQSQETQYF	TGTGCCGGAACCTCGGGGCAGTCTCAAGAGACCCAGTACTTC
TRBJ2-7	many	TRBD1	TRBV7-9	CASSPPDRVYEQYF	TGTGCCAGCAGCCCCCCGGACAGGGTGTACGAGCAGTACTTC
TRBJ2-1	few	-	TRBV20-1	CSAYRQYTYNEQFF	TGCAGTGCCTACCGACAGTATACCTACAATGAGCAGTTCTTC
TRBJ2-6	many	TRBD1	TRBV9	CASRKTRDRISSGANVLTF	TGTGCCAGCAGGAAAACCCGGGACAGGATATCCTCTGGGGCCAACGTCCTGACTTTC
TRBJ1-2	many	-	TRBV24-1	CATSAPGRVEDGYTF	TGTGCCACCAGTGCCCCCGGGCGGGTTGAAGACGGCTACACCTTC
TRBJ1-1	few	TRBD1	TRBV10-3	CATAETGLGFTEAFF	TGTGCCACCGCCGAGACAGGGCTTGGTTTCACTGAAGCTTTCTTT
TRBJ2-6	-	-	TRBV7-9	CASSTMGTGANVLTF	TGTGCCAGCAGCACCATGGGGACTGGGGCCAACGTCCTGACTTTC
TRBJ2-1	-	TRBD2	TRBV12-3/TRBV12-4	CASSLRRLAGGNEQFF	TGTGCCAGCAGTCTACGGAGACTAGCGGGGGGCAATGAGCAGTTCTTC
TRBJ2-1	many	TRBD1	TRBV6-2/TRBV6-3	CASRDRGWQFF	TGTGCCAGCAGGGACAGGGGTTGGCAGTTCTTC
TRBJ1-5	-	TRBD1	TRBV7-2	CASSPRDRGGDQPQHF	TGTGCCAGCAGCCCCAGGGACAGGGGCGGGGATCAGCCCCAGCATTTT
TRBJ2-3	-	TRBD2	TRBV20-1	CSARSLAGGMGTQYF	TGCAGTGCTAGGTCCCTAGCGGGAGGAATGGGTACGCAGTATTTT
TRBJ2-7	-	TRBD2	TRBV29-1	CSVEVLAGGREQYF	TGCAGCGTTGAAGTCCTAGCGGGAGGAAGAGAGCAGTACTTC
TRBJ2-7	many	TRBD1	TRBV2	CASSPEGQGLSYEQYF	TGTGCCAGCAGTCCCGAGGGACAGGGCCTATCCTACGAGCAGTACTTC
TRBJ1-5	few	TRBD1	TRBV6-2/TRBV6-3	CASSSSGTGKGSNQPQHF	TGTGCCAGCAGTTCCTCCGGGACAGGGAAGGGCAGCAATCAGCCCCAGCATTTT
TRBJ1-4	few	-	TRBV4-1	CASSQAFEMRYEKLFF	TGCGCCAGCAGCCAGGCCTTTGAGATGCGGTATGAAAAACTGTTTTTT
TRBJ1-1	-	-	TRBV6-4	CASSVKADTEAFF	TGTGCCAGCAGTGTAAAGGCAGACACTGAAGCTTTCTTT
TRBJ2-5	many	-	TRBV24-1	CATSDPAGFAKETQYF	TGTGCCACCAGTGATCCCGCGGGCTTCGCCAAAGAGACCCAGTACTTC
TRBJ2-3	many	-	TRBV18	CASSPSRGGTDTQYF	TGTGCCAGCTCACCAAGCAGGGGGGGCACAGATACGCAGTATTTT
TRBJ2-5	many	-	TRBV27	CASQRKVRETQYF	TGTGCCAGCCAGAGAAAGGTGCGAGAGACCCAGTACTTC
TRBJ2-7	many	TRBD2	TRBV6-2/TRBV6-3	CASTDAGTSYEQYF	TGTGCCAGCACTGATGCCGGGACTAGCTACGAGCAGTACTTC
TRBJ1-1	-	TRBD1	TRBV30	CAWSPGQGAKAFF	TGTGCCTGGAGTCCGGGACAGGGGGCAAAAGCTTTCTTT
TRBJ1-5	few	-	TRBV18	CASSPLRANQPQHF	TGTGCCAGCTCACCCCTCAGGGCTAATCAGCCCCAGCATTTT
TRBJ1-5	-	-	TRBV27	CASSLGRGLQPQHF	TGTGCCAGCAGTTTAGGCCGGGGGCTCCAGCCCCAGCATTTT
TRBJ2-1	many	-	TRBV29-1	CSVEGFGGSYNEQFF	TGCAGCGTTGAGGGGTTTGGGGGCTCCTACAATGAGCAGTTCTTC
TRBJ1-1	many	TRBD1	TRBV6-2/TRBV6-3	CASSYSRQGRTEAFF	TGTGCCAGCAGTTACTCGAGACAGGGCCGCACTGAAGCTTTCTTT
TRBJ2-5	-	TRBD2	TRBV14	CASSLGTSGGFVETQYF	TGTGCCAGCAGCCTCGGGACTAGCGGTGGGTTCGTGGAGACCCAGTACTTC
TRBJ2-5	many	-	TRBV19	CASSMPGRETQYF	TGTGCCAGTAGTATGCCGGGCCGGGAGACCCAGTACTTC
TRBJ2-2	-	TRBD2	TRBV6-2/TRBV6-3	CASSYEPGGGTTGELFF	TGTGCCAGCAGTTACGAGCCCGGCGGGGGAACCACCGGGGAGCTGTTTTTT
TRBJ1-2	few	-	TRBV29-1	CSVPRIDPSGYTF	TGCAGCGTTCCCCGGATCGACCCGAGCGGCTACACCTTC
TRBJ1-5	many	TRBD1	TRBV2	CASRPRRQGILSNQPQHF	TGTGCCAGCAGGCCGAGACGACAGGGGATTTTGAGCAATCAGCCCCAGCATTTT
TRBJ1-1	many	TRBD1	TRBV12-3/TRBV12-4	CASSPSGTVTEAFF	TGTGCCAGCAGTCCCTCGGGGACAGTAACTGAAGCTTTCTTT
TRBJ1-5	many	-	TRBV19	CASSPLLAGGQPQHF	TGTGCCAGTAGTCCGCTGCTGGCCGGGGGGCAGCCCCAGCATTTT